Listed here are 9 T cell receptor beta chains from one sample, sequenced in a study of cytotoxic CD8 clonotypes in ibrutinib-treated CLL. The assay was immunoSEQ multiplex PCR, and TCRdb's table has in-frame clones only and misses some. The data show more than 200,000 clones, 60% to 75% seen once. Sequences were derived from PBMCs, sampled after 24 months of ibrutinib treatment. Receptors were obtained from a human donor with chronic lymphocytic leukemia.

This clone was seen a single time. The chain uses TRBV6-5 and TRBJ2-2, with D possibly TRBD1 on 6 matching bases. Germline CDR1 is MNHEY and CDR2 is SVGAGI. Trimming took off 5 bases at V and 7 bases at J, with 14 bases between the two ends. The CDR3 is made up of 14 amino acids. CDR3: CASSRTQGRGELFF. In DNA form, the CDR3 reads TGTGCCAGCAGTCGGACCCAGGGGCGCGGGGAGCTGTTTTTT.

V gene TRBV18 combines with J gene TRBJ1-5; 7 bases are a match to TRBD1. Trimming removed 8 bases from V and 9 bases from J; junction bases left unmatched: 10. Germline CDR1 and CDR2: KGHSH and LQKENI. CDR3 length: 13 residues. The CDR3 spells CASSRDRLLPQHF. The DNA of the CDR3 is TGTGCCAGCAGCCGGGACAGATTATTGCCCCAGCATTTT.

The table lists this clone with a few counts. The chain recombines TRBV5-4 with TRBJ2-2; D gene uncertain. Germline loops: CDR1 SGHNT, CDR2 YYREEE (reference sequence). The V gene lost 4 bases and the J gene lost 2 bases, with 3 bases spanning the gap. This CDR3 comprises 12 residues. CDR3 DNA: TGTGCCAGCAGCCTAAACACCGGGGAGCTGTTTTTT. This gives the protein CASSLNTGELFF.

The CDR3 here is CASSVAAEQFF. DNA of the CDR3: TGTGCCAGCAGCGTAGCAGCTGAGCAGTTCTTC. This chain links TRBV9 with TRBJ2-1; D is undetermined. The ends were cut back, 0 bases at V and 9 bases at J, with 4 bases in the middle. CDR3 length equals 11 residues. Germline loops: CDR1 SGDLS, CDR2 YYNGEE.

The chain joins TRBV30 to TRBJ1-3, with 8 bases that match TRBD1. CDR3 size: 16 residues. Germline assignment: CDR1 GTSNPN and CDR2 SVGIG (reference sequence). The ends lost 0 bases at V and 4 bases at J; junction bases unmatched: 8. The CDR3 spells CAWSVYQGAGGNTIYF. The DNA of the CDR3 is TGTGCCTGGAGTGTCTATCAGGGGGCAGGCGGAAACACCATATATTTT.

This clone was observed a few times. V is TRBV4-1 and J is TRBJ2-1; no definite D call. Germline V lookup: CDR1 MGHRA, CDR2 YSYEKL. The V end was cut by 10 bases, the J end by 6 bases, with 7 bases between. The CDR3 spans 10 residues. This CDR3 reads CATPINEQFF. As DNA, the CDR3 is TGCGCCACTCCGATCAATGAGCAGTTCTTC.

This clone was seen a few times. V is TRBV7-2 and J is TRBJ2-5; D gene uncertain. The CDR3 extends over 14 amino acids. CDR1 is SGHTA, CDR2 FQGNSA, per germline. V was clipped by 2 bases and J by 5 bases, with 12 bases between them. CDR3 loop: CASSLLFGKETQYF. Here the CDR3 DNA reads TGTGCCAGCAGCTTATTGTTCGGAAAGGAGACCCAGTACTTC.

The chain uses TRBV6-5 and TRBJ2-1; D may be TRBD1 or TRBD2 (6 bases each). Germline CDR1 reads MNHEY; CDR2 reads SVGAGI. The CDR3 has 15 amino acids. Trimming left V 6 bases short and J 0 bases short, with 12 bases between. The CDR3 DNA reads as TGTGCCAGCAGGTCGGGGGCTAGCTCCTACAATGAGCAGTTCTTC. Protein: CASRSGASSYNEQFF.

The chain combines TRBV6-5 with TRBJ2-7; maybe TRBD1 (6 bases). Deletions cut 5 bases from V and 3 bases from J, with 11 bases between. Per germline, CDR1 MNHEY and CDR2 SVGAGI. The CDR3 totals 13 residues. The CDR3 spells CASSVDRHYEQYF. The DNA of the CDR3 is TGTGCCAGCAGTGTGGACAGACACTACGAGCAGTACTTC.